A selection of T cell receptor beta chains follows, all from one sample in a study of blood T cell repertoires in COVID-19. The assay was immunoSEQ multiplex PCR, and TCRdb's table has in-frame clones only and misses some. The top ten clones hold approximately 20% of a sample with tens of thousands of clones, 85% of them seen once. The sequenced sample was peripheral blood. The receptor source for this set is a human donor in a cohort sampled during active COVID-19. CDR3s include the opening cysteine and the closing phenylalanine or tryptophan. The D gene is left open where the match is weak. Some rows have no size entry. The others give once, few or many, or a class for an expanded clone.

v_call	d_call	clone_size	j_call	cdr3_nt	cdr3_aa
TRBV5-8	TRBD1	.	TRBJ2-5	TGTGCCAGCAGGAGACAGGGGGGGCAAGAGACCCAGTACTTC	CASRRQGGQETQYF
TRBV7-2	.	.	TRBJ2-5	TGTGCCAGCAGCGTACAGGGGGGGACCGGCGGGACCCAGTACTTC	CASSVQGGTGGTQYF
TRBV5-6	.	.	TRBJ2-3	TGTGCCAGCAGCTTGGTTTCGGACAGAACTTATACGCAGTATTTT	CASSLVSDRTYTQYF
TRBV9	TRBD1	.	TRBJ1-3	TGTGCCAGCAGCGAACAGGGGGCTGGAAACACCATATATTTT	CASSEQGAGNTIYF
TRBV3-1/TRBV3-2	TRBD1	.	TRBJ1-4	TGTGCCAGCAGCCCCAACCGACAGGGGACTTTTGAAAAACTGTTTTTT	CASSPNRQGTFEKLFF
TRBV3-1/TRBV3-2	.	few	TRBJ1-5	TGTGCCAGCAGCCAAGACAGGGCCCAGCCCCAGCATTTT	CASSQDRAQPQHF
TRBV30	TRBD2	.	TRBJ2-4	TGTGCCTGGAGTCGGAGTGGGGTCCTAGCGGGGCGAAGGGACATTCAGTACTTC	CAWSRSGVLAGRRDIQYF
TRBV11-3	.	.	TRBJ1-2	TGTGCCAGCAGCTTGACAGGCCTCTATGGCTACACCTTC	CASSLTGLYGYTF
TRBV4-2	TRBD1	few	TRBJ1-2	TGTGCCAGCAGCCAAGTTGGGACAGGGGATGGCTACACCTTC	CASSQVGTGDGYTF
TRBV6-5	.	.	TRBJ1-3	TGTGCCAGCAGTTACGCCCCAGAGGGAGGAAACACCATATATTTT	CASSYAPEGGNTIYF
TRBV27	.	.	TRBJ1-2	TGTGCCAGCAGTCTCTCCCCGACATTCACTAACTATGGCTACACCTTC	CASSLSPTFTNYGYTF
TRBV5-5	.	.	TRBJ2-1	TGTGCCAGCAGCGATCCGGGACTTGGGGATGAGCAGTTCTTC	CASSDPGLGDEQFF
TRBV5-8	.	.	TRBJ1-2	TGTGCCAGCAGCCAAACAGAGTTCACGGGCTACACCTTC	CASSQTEFTGYTF
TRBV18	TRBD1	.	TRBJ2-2	TGTGCCAGCTCCCTCGGACAGGGAAGGACCGGGGAGCTGTTTTTT	CASSLGQGRTGELFF
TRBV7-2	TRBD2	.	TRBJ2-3	TGTGCCAGCGGGGTTGGCGGGGGGGCAGCAGATACGCAGTATTTT	CASGVGGGAADTQYF
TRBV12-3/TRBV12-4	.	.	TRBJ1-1	TGTGCCAGCAGTTTCTGGGCAGCCGAAGCTTTCTTT	CASSFWAAEAFF
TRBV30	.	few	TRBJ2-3	TGTGCCTGGGGTATGTTGGATACGCAGTATTTT	CAWGMLDTQYF
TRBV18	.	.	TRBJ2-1	TGTGCCAGCTCAAACACACGGGGTGTCGTCTACAATGAGCAGTTCTTC	CASSNTRGVVYNEQFF
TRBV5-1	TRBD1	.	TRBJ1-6	TGCGCCAGCAGCGTGGAGGGACAGGGGAATTCACCCCTCCACTTT	CASSVEGQGNSPLHF
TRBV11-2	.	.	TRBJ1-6	TGTGCCAGTAGGCCCGGAGGGTTCAGAACACCCCTCCACTTT	CASRPGGFRTPLHF
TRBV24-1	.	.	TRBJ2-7	TGTGCCACCAGTGATTTACGGTCCTACGAGCAGTACTTC	CATSDLRSYEQYF
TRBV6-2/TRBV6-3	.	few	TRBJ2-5	TGTGCCAGCAGTTATGTTCGTGCGAGAGAGACCCAGTACTTC	CASSYVRARETQYF